This T cell receptor (beta chain) was recorded in a study of T cell responses to AZD1222 COVID-19 vaccine. Study findings and constraints: Targeting of unmutated variant regions was reportedly seen in nearly half of spike-specific TCRs. Females made up more of the donors, who were largely white British, and clonal diversity may have come out too low.

About this clone: Its antigen is unknown.

TCRdb keeps only in-frame clones here, not all; method: immunoSEQ multiplex PCR. This repertoire shows 120,000 or so clones, 88% found once; its top ten account for 1.6%. The CDR3 length is 14 residues. With 5 bases removed from V and 4 bases from J, the gap between germline ends came to 16 bases. The germline V gene encodes CDR1 SGHNT and CDR2 YYREEE (reference sequence). The rearrangement uses TRBV5-4 and TRBJ2-7, with D possibly TRBD2 on 6 matching bases. The TCR sequence derives from an adult in good health. The starting material was peripheral blood, obtained on day 0 of AZD1222 vaccination. The CDR3 loop is CASRGDFAGYEQYF. The DNA for the CDR3 is TGTGCCAGCAGAGGGGACTTCGCCGGGTACGAGCAGTACTTC.